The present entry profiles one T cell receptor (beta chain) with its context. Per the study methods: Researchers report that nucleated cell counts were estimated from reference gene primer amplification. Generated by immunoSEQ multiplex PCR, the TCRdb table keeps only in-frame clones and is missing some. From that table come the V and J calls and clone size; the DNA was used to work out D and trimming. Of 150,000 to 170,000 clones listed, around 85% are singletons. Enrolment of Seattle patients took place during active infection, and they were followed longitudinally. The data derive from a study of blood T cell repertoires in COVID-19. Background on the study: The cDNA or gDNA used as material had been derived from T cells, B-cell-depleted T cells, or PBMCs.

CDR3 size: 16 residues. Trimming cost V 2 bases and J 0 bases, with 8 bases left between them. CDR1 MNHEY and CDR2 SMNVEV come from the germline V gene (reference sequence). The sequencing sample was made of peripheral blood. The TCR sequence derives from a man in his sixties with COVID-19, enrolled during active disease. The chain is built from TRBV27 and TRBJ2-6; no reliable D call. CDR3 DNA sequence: TGTGCCAGCAGTTTAGTCGGTCCCTCTGGGGCCAACGTCCTGACTTTC. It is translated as CASSLVGPSGANVLTF.